This TCR beta chain was recorded in a study of regulatory T cells in long-lasting Graves disease. Looking at the study overall: Duration of antithyroid drug therapy among newly diagnosed Graves' patients was under 3 months.

The table lists this clonotype with many counts. Its antigen is currently unknown. Findings and limits, study-wide: When disease was persistent, TRBV28, TRBJ1-2 and TRBJ2-5 were the favored segments.

Trimming cost V 8 bases and J 0 bases, with 11 bases left between them. This CDR3 is built from 14 residues. CDR1 MNHNS and CDR2 SASEGT come from the germline V gene. As to time point: newly diagnosed GD, antithyroid drugs for less than 3 months. RNA extracted from PBMCs served as the sequencing template. For TCR beta, libraries came from iRepertoire HTBI primers and Arm-PCR of CDR3 regions. Using its own MiXCR run on the multiplex PCR reads, TCRdb lists one record per CDR3 protein. The sample shows under 700,000 distinct CDR3 sequences, about 15% of them seen only once. The same specimen was also included in a second study, on T cells in Graves' hyperthyroidism and ophthalmopathy. That report adds: The hyperthyroidism patients had all been newly diagnosed, and their disease duration was under 2 months. Their ages ranged from 18 to 65 years. The primer set for the first-round RT-PCR of the TCR CDR3 was HTBI.

Sample: peripheral blood mononuclear cells (PBMCs), taken at new diagnosis, from a patient treated with antithyroid drugs. The clonotype was recovered from a middle-aged woman with Graves disease. The V call is TRBV6-1, the J call TRBJ2-1; D ambiguous. As DNA, the CDR3 is TGTGCCAGCTCAAGGTGGAGCTCCTACAATGAGCAGTTCTTC. This gives the protein CASSRWSSYNEQFF.